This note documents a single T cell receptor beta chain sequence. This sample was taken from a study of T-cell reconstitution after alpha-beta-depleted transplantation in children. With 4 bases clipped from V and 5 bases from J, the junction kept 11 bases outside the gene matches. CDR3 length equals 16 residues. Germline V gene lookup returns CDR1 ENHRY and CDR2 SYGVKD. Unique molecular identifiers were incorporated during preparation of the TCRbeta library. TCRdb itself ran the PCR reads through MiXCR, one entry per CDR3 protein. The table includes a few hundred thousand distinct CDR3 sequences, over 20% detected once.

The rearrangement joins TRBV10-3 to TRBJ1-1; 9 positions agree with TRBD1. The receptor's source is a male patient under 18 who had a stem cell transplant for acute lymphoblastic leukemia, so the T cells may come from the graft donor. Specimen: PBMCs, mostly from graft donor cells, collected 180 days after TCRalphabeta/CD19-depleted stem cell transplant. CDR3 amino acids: CAISGLGGTGKTEAFF. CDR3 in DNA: TGTGCCATCAGTGGCCTTGGAGGGACAGGGAAGACTGAAGCTTTCTTT.